The rows below give T cell receptor beta chains drawn from one sample of a study of T cell responses to AZD1222 COVID-19 vaccine. Clones were read by immunoSEQ multiplex PCR, and TCRdb kept only the in-frame ones, dropping some. The profile shows 110,000 to 150,000 clones, roughly 90% of them singletons. Sample: peripheral blood, taken on day 0 of AZD1222 vaccination. The receptors derive from an adult in good health. The CDR3 runs from the conserved cysteine through the conserved F or W. The order of the fields is D gene, V gene, clone size, J gene, CDR3 protein, CDR3 DNA. A D gene is named only where the DNA matches it firmly. Clone size is not always given. Where it is, it says once, few, many or a class for expanded clones.

TRBD2,TRBV19,.,TRBJ2-1,CASSITASGRIYEQFF,TGTGCCAGTAGTATAACAGCTAGCGGGAGGATTTATGAGCAGTTCTTC
TRBD2,TRBV5-1,few,TRBJ2-2,CASSSLAGEVTGELFF,TGCGCCAGCAGCTCGCTAGCGGGAGAGGTCACCGGGGAGCTGTTTTTT
.,TRBV7-8,.,TRBJ1-1,CASSFGNGAEAFF,TGTGCCAGCAGCTTCGGTAACGGCGCTGAAGCTTTCTTT
TRBD2,TRBV27,.,TRBJ2-6,CASRTSGLSGANVLTF,TGTGCCAGCAGGACTAGCGGCCTCTCTGGGGCCAACGTCCTGACTTTC
TRBD2,TRBV10-3,.,TRBJ2-3,CAIRGDGGSGSDTYSTDTQYF,TGTGCCATCAGGGGGGATGGTGGTAGCGGGAGTGATACCTATAGCACAGATACGCAGTATTTT
.,TRBV6-5,once,TRBJ2-6,CASSIQGAGANVLTF,TGTGCCAGCAGTATACAGGGCGCCGGGGCCAACGTCCTGACTTTC
.,TRBV19,.,TRBJ2-2,CASSRRESDTGELFF,TGTGCCAGTAGTAGGAGGGAGTCAGACACCGGGGAGCTGTTTTTT
TRBD2,TRBV14,.,TRBJ2-1,CASSQLAGTNEQFF,TGTGCCAGCAGCCAGCTAGCGGGTACGAATGAGCAGTTCTTC
TRBD1,TRBV5-8,.,TRBJ1-1,CASSLDRGNMNTEAFF,TGTGCCAGCAGCTTGGACAGGGGTAACATGAACACTGAAGCTTTCTTT
TRBD2,TRBV4-1,.,TRBJ2-1,CASSQVGSGRIDEQFF,TGCGCCAGCAGCCAGGTGGGTAGCGGGAGAATCGATGAGCAGTTCTTC
.,TRBV6-5,.,TRBJ1-2,CASSYSGDYGYTF,TGTGCCAGCAGTTACTCAGGGGACTATGGCTACACCTTC
TRBD2,TRBV2,.,TRBJ2-1,CASSEIGVAGRSYNEQFF,TGTGCCAGCAGTGAAATTGGGGTAGCGGGACGCTCCTACAATGAGCAGTTCTTC
.,TRBV27,.,TRBJ2-5,CASRSPTIGKTQYF,TGTGCCAGCCGTTCGCCGACAATTGGAAAGACCCAGTACTTC
.,TRBV24-1,.,TRBJ2-1,CATSDLVGGVYNEQFF,TGTGCCACCAGTGATTTAGTGGGGGGCGTTTACAATGAGCAGTTCTTC
TRBD1,TRBV5-1,.,TRBJ2-7,CASGHGGTGQYEQYF,TGCGCCAGCGGACACGGAGGGACAGGGCAGTACGAGCAGTACTTC
.,TRBV2,.,TRBJ1-2,CASSRTATNYGYTF,TGTGCCAGCAGTCGGACAGCCACTAACTATGGCTACACCTTC
TRBD2,TRBV28,once,TRBJ2-1,CATSTSGGYNEQFF,TGTGCCACGTCAACTAGCGGGGGCTACAATGAGCAGTTCTTC
TRBD1,TRBV4-3,.,TRBJ1-2,CASSQGGTGDVGGYTF,TGCGCCAGCAGCCAAGGCGGGACAGGGGATGTGGGTGGCTACACCTTC
.,TRBV14,once,TRBJ2-2,CASNGGGNTGELFF,TGTGCCAGCAACGGTGGGGGGAACACCGGGGAGCTGTTTTTT
.,TRBV28,.,TRBJ2-2,CASIGSGYTGELFF,TGTGCCAGCATAGGATCGGGCTACACCGGGGAGCTGTTTTTT
.,TRBV19,.,TRBJ2-3,CASSVAGGLRGTDTQYF,TGTGCCAGTAGCGTAGCAGGTGGGCTAAGGGGCACAGATACGCAGTATTTT
.,TRBV7-9,.,TRBJ2-2,CASSLTAPNTGELFF,TGTGCCAGCAGCTTGACAGCGCCGAACACCGGGGAGCTGTTTTTT
.,TRBV6-6,.,TRBJ1-2,CASSYSSRPDYGYTF,TGTGCCAGCAGTTACTCGTCCAGGCCGGACTATGGCTACACCTTC
.,TRBV2,.,TRBJ1-2,CASSESVYGYTF,TGTGCCAGCAGTGAATCCGTTTATGGCTACACCTTC
.,TRBV5-6,.,TRBJ2-7,CASSLAPGPYEQYF,TGTGCCAGCAGCTTGGCCCCAGGTCCCTACGAGCAGTACTTC
.,TRBV3-1/TRBV3-2,once,TRBJ2-7,CASSQAGGFGEQYF,TGTGCCAGCAGCCAAGCGGGCGGGTTCGGCGAGCAGTACTTC
TRBD2,TRBV7-3,few,TRBJ2-1,CASSLDPRTSYNEQFF,TGTGCCAGCAGCCTTGACCCCCGGACTAGTTACAATGAGCAGTTCTTC
.,TRBV4-1,.,TRBJ2-7,CASSQVSGRSQSYEQYF,TGCGCCAGCAGCCAAGTTTCAGGTCGGAGTCAGTCCTACGAGCAGTACTTC
TRBD2,TRBV19,.,TRBJ2-2,CASSVRLAGAGTGELFF,TGTGCCAGTAGTGTTCGACTAGCGGGAGCGGGCACCGGGGAGCTGTTTTTT
.,TRBV20-1,.,TRBJ2-7,CSAPNPYEQYF,TGCAGTGCCCCAAACCCCTACGAGCAGTACTTC
.,TRBV6-4,.,TRBJ2-1,CASRAFSGAGGNEQFF,TGTGCCAGCAGGGCATTTAGCGGAGCTGGTGGCAATGAGCAGTTCTTC